The 19 T cell receptor beta chains presented below share a single source sample, sequenced in a study of blood T cell repertoires in COVID-19. This table comes from immunoSEQ multiplex PCR, and its TCRdb copy is limited to in-frame clones, with some not included. The table has roughly 61,000 clones, about 90% seen once. The source material was peripheral blood. Receptors originate from a man in his 60s with acute or convalescent COVID-19.

The CDR3 spells CASRRGSYTEAFF. CDR3 DNA sequence: TGTGCCAGCAGGCGGGGAAGTTACACTGAAGCTTTCTTT. The chain has TRBV25-1 and TRBJ1-1; D is ambiguous. The CDR3 contains 13 residues. V lost 6 bases and J 3 bases, leaving 11 bases between the germline ends. CDR1 MGHDK and CDR2 SYGVNS come from the germline V gene.

The chain is built from TRBV18 and TRBJ1-1, with 7 bases aligning to TRBD1. Germline CDR1 reads KGHSH; CDR2 reads LQKENI. This CDR3 contains 12 residues. Trimming removed 3 bases from V and 8 bases from J; junction bases left unmatched: 3. The CDR3 spells CASSPPGQEAFF. The CDR3 DNA reads as TGTGCCAGCTCACCGCCGGGACAGGAAGCTTTCTTT.

J is TRBJ1-2 and V is TRBV11-3; D not certain. V was shortened by 1 base and J by 2 bases, with 8 bases between the two germline ends. This CDR3 contains 14 residues. Germline V CDR1 and CDR2: SGHNT, YENEEA. The CDR3 region is CASSLVSTNYGYTF. In DNA form, the CDR3 reads TGTGCCAGCAGCTTAGTAAGCACGAACTATGGCTACACCTTC.

V usage is TRBV28 and J usage is TRBJ2-2, with TRBD1 matching 9 bases. Trimming removed 3 bases from V and 7 bases from J; junction bases left unmatched: 6. This CDR3 is built from 15 residues. From germline, CDR1 is MDHEN and CDR2 SYDVKM. CDR3 nucleotides: TGTGCCAGCAGTTTTGGGGACAGGGAAGTCGGGGAGCTGTTTTTT. It yields the protein CASSFGDREVGELFF.

A single count supports this clone. V usage is TRBV28 and J usage is TRBJ1-5; D may be TRBD1 (6 bases). The V end was cut by 2 bases, the J end by 3 bases, with 11 bases between. The CDR3 contains 15 residues. Germline loops: CDR1 MDHEN, CDR2 SYDVKM. The CDR3 bases are TGTGCCAGCAGTTTAGACGGGGGGGCCAATCAGCCCCAGCATTTT. This encodes CASSLDGGANQPQHF.

J is TRBJ1-2 and V is TRBV18; 9 nucleotides match TRBD1. V gave up 3 bases and J gave up 5 bases; unmatched junction bases: 1. Germline CDR1 is KGHSH and CDR2 is LQKENI. The CDR3 loop spans 13 amino acids. The CDR3 coding sequence is TGTGCCAGCTCACCGGACAGGGGATATGGCTACACCTTC. Its translation: CASSPDRGYGYTF.

The J gene is TRBJ1-5, the V gene TRBV28; D is unclear. Trimming stripped 7 bases from V and 4 bases from J, with 17 bases between. The CDR3 loop spans 15 amino acids. Germline CDR1 reads MDHEN; CDR2 reads SYDVKM. The CDR3 is CASTPADRGNQPQHF. CDR3 sequence (DNA): TGTGCCAGCACCCCCGCGGACCGGGGTAATCAGCCCCAGCATTTT.

This clone was recorded once. J is TRBJ1-1 and V is TRBV28; 11 bases are a match to TRBD1. After removal of 5 bases from V and 4 bases from J, the junction contained 9 bases not matched to a gene. The CDR3 has 16 amino acids. Germline V gene data show CDR1 as MDHEN and CDR2 as SYDVKM. CDR3 loop: CASSRPGGTGGTEAFF. CDR3 nucleotide sequence: TGTGCCAGCAGTCGTCCCGGCGGGACAGGGGGCACTGAAGCTTTCTTT. Full variable domain (missing parts from reference TRBV28 and TRBJ1-1): DVKVTQSSRYLVKRTGEKVFLECVQDMDHENMFWYRQDPGLGLRLIYFSYDVKMKEKGDIPEGYSVSREKKERFSLILESASTNQTSMYLCASSRPGGTGGTEAFFGQGTRLTVV.

The chain joins TRBV6-6 to TRBJ2-7; weak D call: TRBD1 (6 bases). Germline CDR1 reads MNHNY; CDR2 reads SVGAGI (reference sequence). The CDR3 totals 16 residues. V was trimmed by 6 bases and J by 2 bases, leaving 20 bases between them. The CDR3 DNA reads as TGTGCCAGCAGCCTCGGCGTGGGTAGGGGGACCTACGAGCAGTACTTC. The encoded protein is CASSLGVGRGTYEQYF.

This clone has a single count. The V call is TRBV27, the J call TRBJ2-7; 7 nucleotides agree with TRBD2. The CDR3 extends over 14 amino acids. The germline V gene has CDR1 MNHEY and CDR2 SMNVEV (reference sequence). The trim removed 6 bases at V and 0 bases at J, leaving 5 bases unmatched. In nucleotides, the CDR3 is TGTGCCAGCAGCCGACGGGACTACTCCTACGAGCAGTACTTC. As protein: CASSRRDYSYEQYF.

J is TRBJ1-2 and V is TRBV25-1; D possibly corresponds to TRBD1 (5 bases). The CDR3 extends over 14 amino acids. Germline V gene data show CDR1 as MGHDK and CDR2 as SYGVNS. Trimming pared 0 bases from V and 8 bases from J, leaving 13 bases between. The CDR3 bases are TGTGCCAGCAGTGAATATAATCAGGGCGGAGGCTACACCTTC. Translation: CASSEYNQGGGYTF.

The chain combines TRBV6-4 with TRBJ1-1; the D is unclear. V was shortened by 3 bases and J by 1 base, with 6 bases between the two germline ends. The CDR3 extends over 13 amino acids. Germline loops: CDR1 MRHNA, CDR2 SNTAGT. CDR3 loop: CASSEEANTEAFF. The CDR3 DNA reads TGTGCCAGCAGTGAAGAGGCGAACACTGAAGCTTTCTTT.

The V and J genes are TRBV28 and TRBJ2-3, with D perhaps TRBD2 (5 bases). V lost 9 bases and J lost 2, with 15 bases in between. CDR1 and CDR2 (germline): MDHEN, SYDVKM. The CDR3 covers 14 residues. This CDR3 is CASQDGGDTDTQYF. CDR3 bases: TGTGCCAGTCAGGACGGAGGCGACACAGATACGCAGTATTTT.

This chain connects TRBV5-4 to TRBJ2-3, with 7 nucleotides matching TRBD2. This CDR3 spans 17 amino acids. Germline V gene sequence: CDR1 SGHNT, CDR2 YYREEE (reference sequence). With 4 bases clipped from V and 1 base from J, the junction kept 12 bases outside the gene matches. The CDR3 region is CASSGRREGLRTDTQYF. The CDR3 DNA is TGTGCCAGCAGCGGAAGGAGGGAGGGCCTTCGCACAGATACGCAGTATTTT.

The table lists this clone with a count of one. This chain uses TRBV28 with TRBJ2-2, with 10 bases fitting TRBD1. Germline V lookup: CDR1 MDHEN, CDR2 SYDVKM. V lost 4 bases to trimming and J lost 9 bases; unmatched junction nucleotides: 8. The CDR3 totals 15 residues. Here the CDR3 reads CASSSGQGVNRELFF. CDR3 DNA sequence: TGTGCCAGCAGTTCCGGACAGGGGGTCAACCGGGAGCTGTTTTTT.

The chain's CDR3 is CASMTSGRLEQFF. The CDR3 region has the DNA TGTGCCAGCATGACTAGCGGGAGGCTCGAGCAGTTCTTC. The chain links TRBV6-5 to TRBJ2-1; 13 bases map to TRBD2. CDR1 is MNHEY, CDR2 SVGAGI, per germline. This CDR3 contains 13 residues. V trimming: 7 bases; J trimming: 10 bases; junction bases outside the gene matches: 4.

The rearrangement links TRBV7-2 to TRBJ2-3, with D maybe TRBD2 (6 bases). Trimming took off 1 base at V and 1 base at J, with 9 bases between the two ends. The CDR3 totals 15 residues. From germline, CDR1 is SGHTA and CDR2 FQGNSA. CDR3 region: CASSLEASGTDTQYF. CDR3 coding DNA: TGTGCCAGCAGCTTAGAGGCTAGCGGCACAGATACGCAGTATTTT.

Worth noting for this clone: An end of the junction differs from the germline gene, which may be a read error. The chain is built from TRBV11-2 and TRBJ2-7; 9 bases are shared with TRBD2. There are 15 residues in the CDR3. Germline values: CDR1 SGHAT, CDR2 FQNNGV. CDR3 protein: CASSQLGSGRGASFF. The CDR3 DNA follows: TGTGCCAGCAGCCAACTGGGTAGCGGGAGAGGGGCAAGTTTCTTC.

This chain connects TRBV30 to TRBJ1-2, with TRBD1 matching 7 bases. With V trimmed by 3 bases and J by 4 bases, 11 bases remained unmatched. This CDR3 region has 15 residues. The germline V gene encodes CDR1 GTSNPN and CDR2 SVGIG (reference sequence). Here the CDR3 reads CAWRDSTGPPYGYTF. DNA for the CDR3: TGTGCCTGGAGGGACTCGACAGGGCCCCCCTATGGCTACACCTTC.